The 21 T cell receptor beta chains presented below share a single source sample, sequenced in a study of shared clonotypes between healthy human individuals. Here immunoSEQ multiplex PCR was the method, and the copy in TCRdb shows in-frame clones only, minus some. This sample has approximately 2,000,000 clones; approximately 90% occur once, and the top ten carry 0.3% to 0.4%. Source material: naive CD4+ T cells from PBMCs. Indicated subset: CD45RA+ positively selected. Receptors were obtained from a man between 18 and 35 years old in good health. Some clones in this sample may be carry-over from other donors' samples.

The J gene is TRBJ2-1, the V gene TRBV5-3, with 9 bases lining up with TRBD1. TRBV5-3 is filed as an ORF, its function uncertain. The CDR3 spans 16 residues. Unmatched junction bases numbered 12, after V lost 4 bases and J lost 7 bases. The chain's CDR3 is CARSQEPGQGGNEQFF. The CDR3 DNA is TGTGCCAGAAGCCAAGAGCCGGGACAGGGAGGGAATGAGCAGTTCTTC.

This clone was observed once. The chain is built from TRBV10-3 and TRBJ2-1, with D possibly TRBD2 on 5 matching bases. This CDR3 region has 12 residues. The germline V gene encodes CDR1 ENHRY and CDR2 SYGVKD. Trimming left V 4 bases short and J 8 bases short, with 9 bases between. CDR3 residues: CAISGAGDEQFF. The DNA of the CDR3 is TGTGCCATCAGTGGGGCCGGGGATGAGCAGTTCTTC.

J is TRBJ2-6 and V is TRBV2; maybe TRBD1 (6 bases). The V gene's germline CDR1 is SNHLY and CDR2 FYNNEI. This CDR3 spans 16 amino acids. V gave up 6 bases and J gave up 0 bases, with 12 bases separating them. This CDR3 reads CASRRQASSGANVLTF. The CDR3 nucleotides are TGTGCCAGCAGGCGACAGGCGAGCTCTGGGGCCAACGTCCTGACTTTC.

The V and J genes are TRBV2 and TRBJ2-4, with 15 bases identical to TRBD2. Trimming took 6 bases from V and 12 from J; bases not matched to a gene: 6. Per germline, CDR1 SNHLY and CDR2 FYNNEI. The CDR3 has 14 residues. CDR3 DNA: TGTGCCAGCAGGGGACTAGCGGGAGGAGTGGGTCAGTACTTC. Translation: CASRGLAGGVGQYF.

The CDR3 nucleotides read TGTGCCACCAGCAGAGATGAAAAGGGTCTAGTTTTCTACAATGAGCAGTTCTTC. It is translated as CATSRDEKGLVFYNEQFF. This sequence joins TRBV15 and TRBJ2-1; no firm D call. This CDR3 region has 18 residues. From germline, CDR1 is LNHNV and CDR2 YYDKDF (reference sequence). The ends were cut back, 0 bases at V and 3 bases at J, with 18 bases in the middle. Complete variable domain (other parts from reference TRBV15 and TRBJ2-1): DAMVIQNPRYQVTQFGKPVTLSCSQTLNHNVMYWYQQKSSQAPKLLFHYYDKDFNNEADTPDNFQSRRPNTSFCFLDIRSPGLGDTAMYLCATSRDEKGLVFYNEQFFGPGTRLTVL.

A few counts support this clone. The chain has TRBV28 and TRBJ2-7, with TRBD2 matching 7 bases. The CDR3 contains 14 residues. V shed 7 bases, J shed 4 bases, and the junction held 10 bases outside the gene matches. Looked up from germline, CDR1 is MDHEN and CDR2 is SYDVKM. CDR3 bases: TGTGCCAGCACCACAAGCGGGGCGGGTTACGAGCAGTACTTC. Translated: CASTTSGAGYEQYF.

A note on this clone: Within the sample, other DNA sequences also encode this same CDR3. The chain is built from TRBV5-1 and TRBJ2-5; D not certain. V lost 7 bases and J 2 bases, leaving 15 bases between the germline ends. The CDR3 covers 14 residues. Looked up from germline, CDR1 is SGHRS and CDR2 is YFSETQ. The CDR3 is CASSLRQVQETQYF. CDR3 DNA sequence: TGCGCCAGCTCCCTCAGGCAGGTGCAAGAGACCCAGTACTTC.

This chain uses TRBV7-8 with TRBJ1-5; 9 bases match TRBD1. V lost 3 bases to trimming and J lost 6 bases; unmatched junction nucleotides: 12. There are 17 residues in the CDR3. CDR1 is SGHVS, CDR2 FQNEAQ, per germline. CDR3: CASSLMGTGYGGQPQHF. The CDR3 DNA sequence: TGTGCCAGCAGCTTGATGGGGACAGGGTATGGTGGTCAGCCCCAGCATTTT.

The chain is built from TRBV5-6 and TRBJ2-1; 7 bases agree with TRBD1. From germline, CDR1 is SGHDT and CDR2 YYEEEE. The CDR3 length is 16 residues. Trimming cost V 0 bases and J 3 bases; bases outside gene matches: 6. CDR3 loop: CASSLAVGQNYNEQFF. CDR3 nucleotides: TGTGCCAGCAGCTTGGCCGTGGGACAGAACTACAATGAGCAGTTCTTC.

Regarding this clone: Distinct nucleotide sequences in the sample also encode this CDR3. CDR3 in amino acids: CASSFQETQYF. In nucleotides, the CDR3 is TGTGCCAGCAGCTTTCAGGAGACCCAGTACTTC. The gene calls are TRBV28 and TRBJ2-5; D is uncertain. The germline V gene encodes CDR1 MDHEN and CDR2 SYDVKM. The CDR3 loop spans 11 amino acids. Trimming cost V 6 bases and J 5 bases, with 7 bases left between them.

Here the CDR3 reads CASSPPGGGRTDTQYF. The DNA of the CDR3 is TGTGCCAGCAGCCCCCCGGGGGGCGGGAGGACAGATACGCAGTATTTT. V usage is TRBV28 and J usage is TRBJ2-3, with 8 bases that match TRBD2. V dropped 6 bases and J dropped 3; count of bases not matched to a gene: 11. Per the germline V gene, CDR1 is MDHEN and CDR2 is SYDVKM. The CDR3 is 16 residues long.

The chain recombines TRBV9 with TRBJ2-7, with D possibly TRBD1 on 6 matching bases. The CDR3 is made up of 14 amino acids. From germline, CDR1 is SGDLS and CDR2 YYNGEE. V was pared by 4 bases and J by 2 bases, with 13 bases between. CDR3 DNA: TGTGCCAGCAGCTTAGCGACAGGTCCCTACGAGCAGTACTTC. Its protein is CASSLATGPYEQYF.

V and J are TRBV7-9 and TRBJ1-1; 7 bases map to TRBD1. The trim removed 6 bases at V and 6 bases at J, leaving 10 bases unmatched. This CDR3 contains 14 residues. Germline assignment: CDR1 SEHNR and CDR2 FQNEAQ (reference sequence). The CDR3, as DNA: TGTGCCAGCAGTCCGACAGGGAAATCCGCTGAAGCTTTCTTT. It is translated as CASSPTGKSAEAFF.

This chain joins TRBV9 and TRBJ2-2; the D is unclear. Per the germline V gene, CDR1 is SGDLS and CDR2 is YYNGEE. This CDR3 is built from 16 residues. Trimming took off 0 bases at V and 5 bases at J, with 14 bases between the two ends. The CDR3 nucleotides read TGTGCCAGCAGCGTAGGCGGCACTGGGTGGACCGGGGAGCTGTTTTTT. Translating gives CASSVGGTGWTGELFF.

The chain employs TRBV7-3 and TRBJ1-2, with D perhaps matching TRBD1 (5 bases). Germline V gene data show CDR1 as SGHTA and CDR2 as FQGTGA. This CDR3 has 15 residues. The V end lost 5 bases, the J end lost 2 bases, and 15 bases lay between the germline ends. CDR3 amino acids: CASSIQGFGNYGYTF. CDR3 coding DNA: TGTGCCAGCAGCATCCAGGGTTTTGGGAACTATGGCTACACCTTC.

The CDR3 DNA is TGTGCCAGCAGTTCTGCGGGAGGTCGCTTCAATGAGCAGTTCTTC. This translates into CASSSAGGRFNEQFF. The genes are TRBV28 and TRBJ2-1, with 8 positions matching TRBD2. This CDR3 comprises 15 residues. After removal of 4 bases from V and 6 bases from J, the junction contained 8 bases not matched to a gene. Germline lookup yields CDR1 MDHEN and CDR2 SYDVKM.

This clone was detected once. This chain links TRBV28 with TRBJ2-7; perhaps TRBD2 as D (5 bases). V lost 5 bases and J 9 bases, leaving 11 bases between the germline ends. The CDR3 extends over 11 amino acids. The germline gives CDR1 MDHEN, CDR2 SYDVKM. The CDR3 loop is CASSRTRGQYF. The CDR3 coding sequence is TGTGCCAGCAGTCGGACTCGGGGGCAGTACTTC.

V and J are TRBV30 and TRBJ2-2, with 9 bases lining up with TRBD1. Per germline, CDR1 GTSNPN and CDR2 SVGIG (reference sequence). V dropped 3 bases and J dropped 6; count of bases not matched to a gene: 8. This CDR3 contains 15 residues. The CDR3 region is CAWRLQGAPSGELFF. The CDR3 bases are TGTGCCTGGAGGTTACAGGGGGCGCCTTCCGGGGAGCTGTTTTTT.

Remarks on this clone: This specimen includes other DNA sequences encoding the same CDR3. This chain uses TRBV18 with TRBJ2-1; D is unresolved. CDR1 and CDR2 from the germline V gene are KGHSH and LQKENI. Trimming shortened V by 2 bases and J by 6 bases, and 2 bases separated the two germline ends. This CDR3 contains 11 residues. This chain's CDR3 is CASSPSNEQFF. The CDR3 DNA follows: TGTGCCAGCTCACCAAGCAATGAGCAGTTCTTC. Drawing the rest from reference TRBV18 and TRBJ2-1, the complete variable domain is NAGVMQNPRHLVRRRGQEARLRCSPMKGHSHVYWYRQLPEEGLKFMVYLQKENIIDESGMPKERFSAEFPKEGPSILRIQQVVRGDSAAYFCASSPSNEQFFGPGTRLTVL.

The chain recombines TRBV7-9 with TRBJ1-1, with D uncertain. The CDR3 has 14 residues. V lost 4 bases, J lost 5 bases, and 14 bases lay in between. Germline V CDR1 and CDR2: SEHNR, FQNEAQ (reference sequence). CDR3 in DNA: TGTGCCAGCAGCTCGCGGGCCCGAAGGACTGAAGCTTTCTTT. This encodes CASSSRARRTEAFF.

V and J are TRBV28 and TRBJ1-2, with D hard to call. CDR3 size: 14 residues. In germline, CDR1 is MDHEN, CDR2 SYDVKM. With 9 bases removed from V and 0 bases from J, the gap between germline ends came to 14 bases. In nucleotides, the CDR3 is TGTGCCAGTAACCAAGGCGTTTCTAACTATGGCTACACCTTC. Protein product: CASNQGVSNYGYTF.